A selection of T cell receptor beta chains follows, all from one sample in a study of T-cell memory formation after mild COVID-19. In TCRdb, the 5' RACE reads were re-called with MiXCR into one record per CDR3 protein. The sample has around 180,000 distinct CDR3 sequences; 16% are singletons. The specimen sequenced was PBMCs or a T cell subset sorted from them (not recorded which). These TCRs come from an adult woman who had mild COVID-19 (a few samples of this study predate the infection). Cell type and time point are not known. Each CDR3 is given with its conserved first and last residue. A D gene is named only where the DNA matches it firmly. Part of the rows lack a size; the others show once, few, many or a class for expanded clones.

clone_size	j_call	v_call	d_call	cdr3_aa	cdr3_nt
few	TRBJ2-7	TRBV4-2	.	CASSQQDSSYEQYF	TGTGCCAGCAGCCAACAGGACAGTTCCTACGAGCAGTACTTC
.	TRBJ2-1	TRBV12-3/TRBV12-4	TRBD1	CASTQGTGNEQFF	TGTGCCAGCACTCAGGGGACAGGGAATGAGCAGTTCTTC
few	TRBJ2-5	TRBV7-9	.	CASSLNGARETQYF	TGTGCCAGCAGCTTGAATGGGGCGAGAGAGACCCAGTACTTC
.	TRBJ2-3	TRBV29-1	TRBD2	CSVTTSGSPDTQYF	TGCAGCGTTACGACTAGCGGGAGCCCTGATACGCAGTATTTT
few	TRBJ2-7	TRBV11-1	.	CASSSLPGPLYEQYF	TGTGCCAGCAGCTCGCTACCAGGGCCCCTCTACGAGCAGTACTTC
few	TRBJ2-7	TRBV7-9	TRBD2	CASSSRGLAGGEQYF	TGTGCCAGCAGCTCACGCGGACTAGCGGGAGGTGAGCAGTACTTC
few	TRBJ2-7	TRBV27	TRBD2	CASSLIAGVPSYEQYF	TGTGCCAGCAGTTTGATCGCGGGGGTCCCCTCCTACGAGCAGTACTTC
few	TRBJ2-3	TRBV20-1	.	CSGRTTDTQYF	TGCAGTGGCCGGACCACAGATACGCAGTATTTT
.	TRBJ2-1	TRBV12-3/TRBV12-4	TRBD2	CASSLAGLYNEQFF	TGTGCCAGCAGTTTAGCGGGACTATACAATGAGCAGTTCTTC
.	TRBJ2-1	TRBV5-6	.	CASSFSTTLGNEQFF	TGTGCCAGCAGCTTTTCTACTACACTTGGGAATGAGCAGTTCTTC
.	TRBJ2-7	TRBV24-1	.	CATSGTPSYEQYF	TGTGCCACCAGTGGGACTCCCAGCTACGAGCAGTACTTC
.	TRBJ2-1	TRBV9	.	CASSVVPGPPGTNEQFF	TGTGCCAGCAGCGTAGTGCCCGGCCCTCCCGGGACAAATGAGCAGTTCTTC
few	TRBJ1-1	TRBV6-5	.	CASSYSRQSEAFF	TGTGCCAGCAGTTACTCGCGACAGTCTGAAGCTTTCTTT
.	TRBJ2-3	TRBV5-1	TRBD2	CASSPGLAGANTDTQYF	TGCGCCAGCAGCCCGGGACTAGCGGGGGCAAACACAGATACGCAGTATTTT
few	TRBJ1-1	TRBV4-1	TRBD1	CASSQGRQGGRTEAFF	TGCGCCAGCAGCCAAGGTCGACAGGGAGGGAGGACTGAAGCTTTCTTT
.	TRBJ1-2	TRBV18	TRBD1	CASSPLTLQGAGYTF	TGTGCCAGCTCACCGCTCACACTACAGGGGGCGGGCTACACCTTC
few	TRBJ1-1	TRBV24-1	.	CATSESSPTGMAFF	TGTGCCACCAGTGAATCCTCCCCCACAGGGATGGCTTTCTTT
.	TRBJ2-3	TRBV12-3/TRBV12-4	.	CASSDPRGGASTDTQYF	TGTGCCAGCAGTGACCCTCGGGGCGGAGCTAGCACAGATACGCAGTATTTT
.	TRBJ2-7	TRBV7-6	TRBD1	CASSQGTGGEQYF	TGTGCCAGCAGCCAGGGGACAGGGGGCGAGCAGTACTTC
.	TRBJ2-7	TRBV7-2	TRBD2	CASRPPGLANYEQYF	TGTGCCAGCAGGCCGCCGGGACTAGCGAACTACGAGCAGTACTTC
.	TRBJ2-7	TRBV5-1	TRBD1	CASSLGTGSWYEQYF	TGCGCCAGCAGCTTGGGGACAGGGAGTTGGTACGAGCAGTACTTC
.	TRBJ2-1	TRBV5-1	.	CASSLVRVGNEQFF	TGCGCCAGCAGCTTGGTACGTGTAGGCAATGAGCAGTTCTTC
few	TRBJ2-7	TRBV5-5	.	CASSLSQGVYEQYF	TGTGCCAGCAGCTTAAGCCAGGGCGTCTACGAGCAGTACTTC
.	TRBJ1-1	TRBV7-2	TRBD1	CASSLVRSGGERWATEAFF	TGTGCCAGCAGCTTAGTTCGGTCAGGGGGCGAACGGTGGGCCACTGAAGCTTTCTTT
.	TRBJ2-5	TRBV5-1	TRBD2	CASSLGSSGQETQYF	TGCGCCAGCAGCTTGGGATCTAGCGGACAAGAGACCCAGTACTTC
few	TRBJ2-7	TRBV20-1	TRBD1	CSAGGTGYEQYF	TGCAGTGCTGGCGGGACAGGGTACGAGCAGTACTTC
many	TRBJ1-2	TRBV5-1	.	CASSQLTPDYGYTF	TGCGCCAGCAGCCAACTTACCCCGGACTATGGCTACACCTTC
.	TRBJ2-3	TRBV7-2	TRBD2	CASSSTRVTGGPIRDTQYF	TGTGCCAGCAGCTCCACGAGGGTGACGGGAGGCCCTATCAGAGATACGCAGTATTTT
few	TRBJ2-1	TRBV29-1	.	CSVSGSYNEQFF	TGCAGCGTTAGCGGATCGTACAATGAGCAGTTCTTC
few	TRBJ1-6	TRBV7-2	.	CASSLTYDGHSPLHF	TGTGCCAGCAGCCTGACCTACGACGGACATTCACCCCTCCACTTT
many	TRBJ2-7	TRBV12-3/TRBV12-4	TRBD2	CASRLAGGPYEQYF	TGTGCCAGCAGGCTAGCGGGAGGGCCCTACGAGCAGTACTTC
.	TRBJ2-5	TRBV3-1	.	CASSQVGTLQETQYF	TGTGCCAGCAGCCAAGTCGGGACACTCCAAGAGACCCAGTACTTC
.	TRBJ1-5	TRBV6-1	.	CASSPTWIGQPQHF	TGTGCCAGCAGTCCGACTTGGATTGGGCAGCCCCAGCATTTT